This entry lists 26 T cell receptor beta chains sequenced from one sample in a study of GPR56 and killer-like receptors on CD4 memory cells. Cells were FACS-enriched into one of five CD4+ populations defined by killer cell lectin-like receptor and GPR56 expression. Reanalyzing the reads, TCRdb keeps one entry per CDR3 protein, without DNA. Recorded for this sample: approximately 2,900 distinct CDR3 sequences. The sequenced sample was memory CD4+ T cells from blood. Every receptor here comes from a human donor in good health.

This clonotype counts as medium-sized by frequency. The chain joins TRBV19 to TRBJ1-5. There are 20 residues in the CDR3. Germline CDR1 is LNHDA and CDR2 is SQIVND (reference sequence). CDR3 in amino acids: CASSPIGGGADRVGNQPQHF.

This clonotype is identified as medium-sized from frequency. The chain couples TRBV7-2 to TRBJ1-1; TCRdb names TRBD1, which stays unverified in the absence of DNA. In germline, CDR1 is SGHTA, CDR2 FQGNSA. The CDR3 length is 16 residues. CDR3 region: CASRRLRGRDDTEAFF.

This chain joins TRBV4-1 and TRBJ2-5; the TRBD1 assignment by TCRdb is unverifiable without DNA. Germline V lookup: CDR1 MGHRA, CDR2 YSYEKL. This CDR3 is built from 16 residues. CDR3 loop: CASSPQRWGGRETQYF.

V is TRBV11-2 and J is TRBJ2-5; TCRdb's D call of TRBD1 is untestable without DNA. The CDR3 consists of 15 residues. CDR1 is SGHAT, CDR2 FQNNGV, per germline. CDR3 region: CASSPSTGGLETQYF.

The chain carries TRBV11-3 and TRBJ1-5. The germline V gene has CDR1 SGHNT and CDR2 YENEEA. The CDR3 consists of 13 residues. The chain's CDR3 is CASSRDSNQPQHF.

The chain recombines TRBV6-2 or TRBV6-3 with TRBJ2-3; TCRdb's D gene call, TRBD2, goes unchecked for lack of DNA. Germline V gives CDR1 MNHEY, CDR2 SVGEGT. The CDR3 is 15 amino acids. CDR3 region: CASRPYELFTDTQYF.

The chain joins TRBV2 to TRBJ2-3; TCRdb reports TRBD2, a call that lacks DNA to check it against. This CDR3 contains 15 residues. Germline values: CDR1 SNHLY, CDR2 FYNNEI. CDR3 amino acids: CAGTLAGGSGDTQYF.

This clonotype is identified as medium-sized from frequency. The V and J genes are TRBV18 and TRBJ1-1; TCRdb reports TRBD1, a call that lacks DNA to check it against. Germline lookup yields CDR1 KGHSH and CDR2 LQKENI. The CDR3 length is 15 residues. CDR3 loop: CASSPQQGAGAEAFF. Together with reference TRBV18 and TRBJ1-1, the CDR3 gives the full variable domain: NAGVMQNPRHLVRRRGQEARLRCSPMKGHSHVYWYRQLPEEGLKFMVYLQKENIIDESGMPKERFSAEFPKEGPSILRIQQVVRGDSAAYFCASSPQQGAGAEAFFGQGTRLTVV.

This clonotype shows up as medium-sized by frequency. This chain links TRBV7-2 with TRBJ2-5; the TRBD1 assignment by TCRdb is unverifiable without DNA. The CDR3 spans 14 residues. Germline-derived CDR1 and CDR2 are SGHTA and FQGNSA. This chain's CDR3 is CASSPGQFQETQYF.

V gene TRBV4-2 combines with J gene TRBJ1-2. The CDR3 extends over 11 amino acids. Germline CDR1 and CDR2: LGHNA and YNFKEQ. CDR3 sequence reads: CASSQGLGYTF.

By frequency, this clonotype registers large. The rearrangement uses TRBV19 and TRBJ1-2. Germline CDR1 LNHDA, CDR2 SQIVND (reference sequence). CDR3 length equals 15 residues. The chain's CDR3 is CASRATLVTNYGYTF.

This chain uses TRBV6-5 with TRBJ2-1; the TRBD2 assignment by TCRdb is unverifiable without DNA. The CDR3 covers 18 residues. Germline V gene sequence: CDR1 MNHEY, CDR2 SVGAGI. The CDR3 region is CASSYSGTSGGENNEQFF.

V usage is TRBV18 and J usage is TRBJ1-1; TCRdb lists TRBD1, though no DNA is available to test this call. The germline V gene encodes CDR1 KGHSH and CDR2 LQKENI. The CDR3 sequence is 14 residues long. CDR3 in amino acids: CASPRTGDYTEAFF. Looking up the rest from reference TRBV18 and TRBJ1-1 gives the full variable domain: NAGVMQNPRHLVRRRGQEARLRCSPMKGHSHVYWYRQLPEEGLKFMVYLQKENIIDESGMPKERFSAEFPKEGPSILRIQQVVRGDSAAYFCASPRTGDYTEAFFGQGTRLTVV.

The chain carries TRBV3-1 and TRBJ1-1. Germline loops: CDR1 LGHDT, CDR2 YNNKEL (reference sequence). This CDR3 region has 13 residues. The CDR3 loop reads CASSPGRDTEAFF. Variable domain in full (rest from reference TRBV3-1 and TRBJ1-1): DTAVSQTPKYLVTQMGNDKSIKCEQNLGHDTMYWYKQDSKKFLKIMFSYNNKELIINETVPNRFSPKSPDKAHLNLHINSLELGDSAVYFCASSPGRDTEAFFGQGTRLTVV.

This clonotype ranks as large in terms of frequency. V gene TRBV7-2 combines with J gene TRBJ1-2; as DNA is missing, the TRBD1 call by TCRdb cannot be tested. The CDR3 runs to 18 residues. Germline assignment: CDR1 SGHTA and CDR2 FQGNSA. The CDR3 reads CASSLAPGQAHNLYGYTF. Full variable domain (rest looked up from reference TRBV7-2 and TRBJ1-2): GAGVSQSPSNKVTEKGKDVELRCDPISGHTALYWYRQSLGQGLEFLIYFQGNSAPDKSGLPSDRFSAERTGGSVSTLTIQRTQQEDSAVYLCASSLAPGQAHNLYGYTFGSGTRLTVV.

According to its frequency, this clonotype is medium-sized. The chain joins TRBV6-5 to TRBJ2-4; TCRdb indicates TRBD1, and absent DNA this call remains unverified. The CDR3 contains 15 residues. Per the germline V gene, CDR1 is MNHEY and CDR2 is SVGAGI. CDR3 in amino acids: CASSWMGGAQNIQYF.

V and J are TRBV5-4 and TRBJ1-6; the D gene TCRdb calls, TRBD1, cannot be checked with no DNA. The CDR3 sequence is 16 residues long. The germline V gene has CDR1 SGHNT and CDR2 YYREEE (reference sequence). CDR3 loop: CASSSPTGVDNSPLHF.

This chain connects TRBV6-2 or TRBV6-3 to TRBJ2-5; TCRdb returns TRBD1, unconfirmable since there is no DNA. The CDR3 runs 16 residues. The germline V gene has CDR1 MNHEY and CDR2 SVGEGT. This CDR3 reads CASSSELAGAGETQYF.

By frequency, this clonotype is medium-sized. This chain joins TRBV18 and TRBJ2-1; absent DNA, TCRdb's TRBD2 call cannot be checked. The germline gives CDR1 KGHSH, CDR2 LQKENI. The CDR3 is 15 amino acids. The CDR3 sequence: CASSPETSGDNEQFF.

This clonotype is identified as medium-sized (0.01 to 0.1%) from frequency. CDR3 protein: CASAAGRFTDTQYF. The gene calls are TRBV7-2 and TRBJ2-3; the D call from TCRdb, TRBD2, cannot be confirmed without DNA. Germline V gene sequence: CDR1 SGHTA, CDR2 FQGNSA. The CDR3 loop spans 14 amino acids. Looking up the rest from reference TRBV7-2 and TRBJ2-3 gives the full variable domain: GAGVSQSPSNKVTEKGKDVELRCDPISGHTALYWYRQSLGQGLEFLIYFQGNSAPDKSGLPSDRFSAERTGGSVSTLTIQRTQQEDSAVYLCASAAGRFTDTQYFGPGTRLTVL.

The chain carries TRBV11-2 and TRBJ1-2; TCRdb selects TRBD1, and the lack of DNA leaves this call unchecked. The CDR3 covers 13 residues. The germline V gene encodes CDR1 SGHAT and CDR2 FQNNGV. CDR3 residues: CASSLYGGLGYTF.

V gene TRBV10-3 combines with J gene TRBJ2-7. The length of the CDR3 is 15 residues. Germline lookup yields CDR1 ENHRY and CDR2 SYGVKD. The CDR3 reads CAISESGGGAYEQYF.

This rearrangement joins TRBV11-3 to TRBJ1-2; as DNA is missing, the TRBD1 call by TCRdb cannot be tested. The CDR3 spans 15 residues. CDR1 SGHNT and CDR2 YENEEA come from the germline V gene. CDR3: CASSLGGSRAAGYTF.

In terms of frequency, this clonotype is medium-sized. This CDR3 is CASSPLNSGDTQYF. This chain connects TRBV18 to TRBJ2-3. This CDR3 comprises 14 residues. Germline V CDR1 and CDR2: KGHSH, LQKENI.

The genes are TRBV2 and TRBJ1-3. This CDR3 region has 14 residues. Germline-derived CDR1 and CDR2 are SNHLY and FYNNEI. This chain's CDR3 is CASRDRSSGNTIYF. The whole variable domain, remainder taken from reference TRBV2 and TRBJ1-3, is EPEVTQTPSHQVTQMGQEVILRCVPISNHLYFYWYRQILGQKVEFLVSFYNNEISEKSEIFDDQFSVERPDGSNFTLKIRSTKLEDSAMYFCASRDRSSGNTIYFGEGSWLTVV.

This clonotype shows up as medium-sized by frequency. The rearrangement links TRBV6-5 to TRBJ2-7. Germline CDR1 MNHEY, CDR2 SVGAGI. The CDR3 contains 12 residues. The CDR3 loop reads CASRGYGDEQYF.